Below, 20 T cell receptor beta chains from the same sample are listed, as sequenced in a study of technical replicates of blood from a few donors listed by TCRdb under 2017. Receptor libraries were prepared by the immunoSEQ multiplex PCR assay. Drawn from immuneACCESS, this table holds only the in-frame rearrangements with V and J called that TCRdb kept. Clones are partly lost; checked studies trace under half to an unresolved V gene and leave the rest unexplained. Counted in this sample were 80,000 to 100,000 clones; 96% of them appeared once. Together, the top ten hold roughly 0.33% of the sample. Sequencing was carried out using T cells isolated from PBMCs. These receptors were obtained from a human donor in good health.

The rearrangement links TRBV5-1 to TRBJ1-1; D is perhaps TRBD1 (5 bases). V gave up 4 bases and J gave up 7 bases, with 20 bases separating them. The CDR3 is 15 amino acids. The germline V gene encodes CDR1 SGHRS and CDR2 YFSETQ. CDR3 residues: CASSGGIDWDLEAFF. As DNA, the CDR3 is TGCGCCAGCAGCGGAGGGATCGACTGGGACCTTGAAGCTTTCTTT.

This rearrangement joins TRBV29-1 to TRBJ1-4, with 7 nucleotides matching TRBD1. Per the germline V gene, CDR1 is SQVTM and CDR2 is ANQGSEA. The CDR3 runs to 13 residues. With V trimmed by 7 bases and J by 4 bases, 6 bases remained unmatched. CDR3 nucleotides: TGCAGCGCCGCCTCAGGGGGTAATGAAAAACTGTTTTTT. Amino acid sequence: CSAASGGNEKLFF.

The rearrangement joins TRBV28 to TRBJ2-7, with TRBD2 matching over 8 bases. The germline gives CDR1 MDHEN, CDR2 SYDVKM. The CDR3 contains 15 residues. After removal of 6 bases from V and 3 bases from J, the junction contained 10 bases not matched to a gene. CDR3 sequence (DNA): TGTGCCAGCAGCTCCCCCACGGGAGGGTACTACGAGCAGTACTTC. Translation gives CASSSPTGGYYEQYF.

The rearrangement links TRBV13 to TRBJ2-7; 9 nucleotides align to TRBD1. Germline values: CDR1 PRHDT, CDR2 FYEKMQ (reference sequence). V was clipped by 5 bases and J by 2 bases; unmatched bases: 7. The CDR3 loop spans 15 amino acids. CDR3 sequence reads: CASSQGRTGAYEQYF. DNA of the CDR3: TGTGCCAGCAGCCAAGGGCGGACAGGGGCCTACGAGCAGTACTTC.

V is TRBV4-1 and J is TRBJ1-2, with D uncertain. The CDR3 runs to 15 residues. Per germline, CDR1 MGHRA and CDR2 YSYEKL. The V end lost 1 base, the J end lost 8 bases, and 17 bases lay between the germline ends. The CDR3 spells CASSQGGLFSSGYTF. The CDR3 DNA follows: TGCGCCAGCAGCCAAGGAGGACTGTTCTCGAGCGGCTACACCTTC.

This clone has just one count. As DNA, the CDR3 is TGTGCCAGCAGTGGACAGGGGTCTAACTATGGCTACACCTTC. Amino acid sequence: CASSGQGSNYGYTF. The chain uses TRBV27 and TRBJ1-2, with TRBD1 matching over 9 bases. The J segment lost 0 bases and the V segment lost 5 bases, leaving 1 base of the junction unmatched. Germline V gene sequence: CDR1 MNHEY, CDR2 SMNVEV (reference sequence). This CDR3 comprises 14 residues.

On this clone itself: The junction and the germline gene differ at one end; a read error may be behind it. The CDR3 region has the DNA TGTGCCAGCAGCCTTCCGGGGGATCCGTACACTGAGCAGTTCTTC. It is translated as CASSLPGDPYTEQFF. The chain combines TRBV7-2 with TRBJ2-1; perhaps TRBD2 as D (6 bases). The germline V gene encodes CDR1 SGHTA and CDR2 FQGNSA. The CDR3 sequence is 15 residues long.

This sequence joins TRBV27 and TRBJ2-7; 9 bases match TRBD1. Germline values: CDR1 MNHEY, CDR2 SMNVEV (reference sequence). The CDR3 length is 15 residues. Losses at the gene ends were 8 bases for V and 6 bases for J; bases not matched to a gene: 14. CDR3 region: CASGDPGQGALEQYF. The DNA of the CDR3 is TGTGCCAGCGGCGACCCGGGACAGGGAGCACTCGAGCAGTACTTC.

In this sample, this clone turned up once. The chain has TRBV5-6 and TRBJ1-1; D is uncertain. The germline V and J ends were trimmed by 1 base and 4 bases, with 8 bases remaining between them. Germline values: CDR1 SGHDT, CDR2 YYEEEE. This CDR3 is built from 13 residues. CDR3 protein: CASSLYTSTEAFF. The CDR3 nucleotides are TGTGCCAGCAGCTTGTATACCAGCACTGAAGCTTTCTTT.

The chain joins TRBV9 to TRBJ2-5, with 11 bases that match TRBD2. This CDR3 is built from 18 residues. J lost 5 bases, V lost 0 bases, and 12 bases had no gene match. The germline gives CDR1 SGDLS, CDR2 YYNGEE. As DNA, the CDR3 is TGTGCCAGCAGCGTAGGACTAACCGGGACTAGCGGTTGGGAGACCCAGTACTTC. The encoded protein is CASSVGLTGTSGWETQYF.

This rearrangement joins TRBV7-2 to TRBJ1-1; D is undetermined. Germline V gives CDR1 SGHTA, CDR2 FQGNSA. V was clipped by 1 base and J by 2 bases, with 5 bases between them. This CDR3 is 13 amino acids long. DNA for the CDR3: TGTGCCAGCAGCTTAGATCCTAACACTGAAGCTTTCTTT. Translating gives CASSLDPNTEAFF.

V gene TRBV14 combines with J gene TRBJ2-1; 8 bases agree with TRBD1. The CDR3 runs 15 residues. With V trimmed by 4 bases and J by 4 bases, 6 bases remained unmatched. The V gene's germline CDR1 is SGHDN and CDR2 FVKESK. CDR3 protein: CASSPGGQAYNEQFF. CDR3 DNA: TGTGCCAGCAGCCCCGGGGGACAGGCTTACAATGAGCAGTTCTTC.

The chain couples TRBV19 to TRBJ1-1, with 8 bases lining up with TRBD1. The CDR3 runs 16 residues. The J segment lost 1 base and the V segment lost 3 bases, leaving 7 bases of the junction unmatched. CDR1 is LNHDA and CDR2 is SQIVND in the germline V gene (reference sequence). CDR3 coding DNA: TGTGCCAGTAGTATCCCTATCACAGGGGGGAACACTGAAGCTTTCTTT. It specifies CASSIPITGGNTEAFF.

This chain connects TRBV30 to TRBJ1-1, with 9 bases matching TRBD1. The V gene's germline CDR1 is GTSNPN and CDR2 SVGIG (reference sequence). This CDR3 is 14 amino acids long. After removal of 2 bases from V and 3 bases from J, the junction contained 4 bases not matched to a gene. The CDR3 nucleotides are TGTGCCTGGAGTTTCGGGACAGGGTACACTGAAGCTTTCTTT. The encoded protein is CAWSFGTGYTEAFF.

This clone was recorded only once. The chain combines TRBV14 with TRBJ1-2; tentative D call: TRBD1 (5 bases). The CDR3 consists of 15 residues. CDR1 SGHDN and CDR2 FVKESK come from the germline V gene. Trimming left V 3 bases short and J 0 bases short, with 11 bases between. The CDR3 region is CASSHATASNYGYTF. For the CDR3, the DNA is TGTGCCAGCAGCCACGCGACAGCGTCTAACTATGGCTACACCTTC.

The chain has TRBV6-5 and TRBJ2-7; tentative D call: TRBD1 (5 bases). Per germline, CDR1 MNHEY and CDR2 SVGAGI. The CDR3 consists of 15 residues. V was trimmed by 2 bases and J by 7 bases, leaving 18 bases between them. This CDR3 is CASSYGVRELEEQYF. In DNA, the CDR3 is TGTGCCAGCAGTTACGGGGTCAGGGAATTAGAGGAGCAGTACTTC.

Points on this clone: This CDR3 is also generated by other DNA sequences in the sample. V and J are TRBV28 and TRBJ2-7, with a possible D match to TRBD1 (5 bases). V dropped 8 bases and J dropped 4 bases, with 6 bases sitting between them. The CDR3 has 10 amino acids. Germline V gives CDR1 MDHEN, CDR2 SYDVKM. The CDR3 DNA reads TGTGCCAGCGGACATTACGAGCAGTACTTC. Amino acid sequence: CASGHYEQYF.

This clone was seen a handful of times. The rearrangement uses TRBV12-5 and TRBJ1-1; D unresolved. The CDR3 totals 14 residues. V was shortened by 0 bases and J by 5 bases, with 10 bases between the two germline ends. Germline V CDR1 and CDR2: LGHNT, FRNRAP. CDR3 sequence (DNA): TGTGCTAGTGGTTTGGTAAGAGGGATAACTGAAGCTTTCTTT. Amino acid sequence: CASGLVRGITEAFF.

This clone has just one count. The chain is built from TRBV19 and TRBJ1-2, with a weak D call TRBD1 (5 bases). The CDR3 contains 13 residues. Per germline, CDR1 LNHDA and CDR2 SQIVND (reference sequence). The V gene lost 0 bases and the J gene lost 8 bases, with 10 bases spanning the gap. This CDR3 reads CASSIDRVGGYTF. The DNA for the CDR3 is TGTGCCAGTAGTATAGACAGGGTCGGCGGCTACACCTTC. Drawing the rest from reference TRBV19 and TRBJ1-2, the complete variable domain is DGGITQSPKYLFRKEGQNVTLSCEQNLNHDAMYWYRQDPGQGLRLIYYSQIVNDFQKGDIAEGYSVSREKKESFPLTVTSAQKNPTAFYLCASSIDRVGGYTFGSGTRLTVV.

The V gene is TRBV9, the J gene TRBJ1-3, with a tentative D call TRBD1 (6 bases). V was pared by 2 bases and J by 3 bases, with 9 bases between. The CDR3 has 14 amino acids. Germline-derived CDR1 and CDR2 are SGDLS and YYNGEE. CDR3 in amino acids: CASSVTGLGNTIYF. CDR3 bases: TGTGCCAGCAGCGTTACAGGGCTTGGAAACACCATATATTTT.